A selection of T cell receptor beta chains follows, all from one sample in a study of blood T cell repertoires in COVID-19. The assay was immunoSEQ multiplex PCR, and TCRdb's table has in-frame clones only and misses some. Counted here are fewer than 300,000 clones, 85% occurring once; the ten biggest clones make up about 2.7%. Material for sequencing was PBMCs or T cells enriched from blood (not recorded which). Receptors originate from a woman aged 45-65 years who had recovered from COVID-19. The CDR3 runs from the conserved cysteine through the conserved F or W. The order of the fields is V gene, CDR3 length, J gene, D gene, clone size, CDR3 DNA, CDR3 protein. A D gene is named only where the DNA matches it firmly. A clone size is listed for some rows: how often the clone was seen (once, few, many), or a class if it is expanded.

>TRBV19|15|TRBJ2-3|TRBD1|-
TGTGCCAGTACCCTAGGGACAGGGGGGAAAGATACGCAGTATTTT
CASTLGTGGKDTQYF
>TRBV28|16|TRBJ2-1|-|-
TGTGCCAGCAGGGGGTACCAGGGTGGGTCCTACAATGAGCAGTTCTTC
CASRGYQGGSYNEQFF
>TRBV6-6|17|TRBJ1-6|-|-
TGTGCCAGCAGTCTCGGACAGACGAGCTCCTATAATTCACCCCTCCACTTT
CASSLGQTSSYNSPLHF
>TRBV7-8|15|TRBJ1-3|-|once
TGTGCCAGCAGCTTAAGTAGGGGAAGTGGAAACACCATATATTTT
CASSLSRGSGNTIYF
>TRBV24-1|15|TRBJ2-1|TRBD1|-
TGTGCCACCAGCTCGGGACAGGGTTTTAAGAATGAGCAGTTCTTC
CATSSGQGFKNEQFF
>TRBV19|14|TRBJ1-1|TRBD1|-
TGTGCCAGTAGCCCCGGGACAGGAGCCCACGAAGCTTTCTTT
CASSPGTGAHEAFF
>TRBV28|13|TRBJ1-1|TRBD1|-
TGTGCCAGCAGAGGACAGGTGAACACTGAAGCTTTCTTT
CASRGQVNTEAFF
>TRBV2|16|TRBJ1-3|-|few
TGTGCCAGCAGTGAATGGCCGACAGGCTCTGGAAACACCATATATTTT
CASSEWPTGSGNTIYF
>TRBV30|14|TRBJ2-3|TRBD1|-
TGTGCCTCAAGTACAGGGGGGAGCACAGATACGCAGTATTTT
CASSTGGSTDTQYF
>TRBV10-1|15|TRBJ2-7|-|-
TGCGCCAGCAGTGAGTCGGGCAATGGATTCTACGAGCAGTACTTC
CASSESGNGFYEQYF
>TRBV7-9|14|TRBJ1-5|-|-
TGTGCCGGCGGGGGGGCAGGGAACAATCAGCCCCAGCATTTT
CAGGGAGNNQPQHF
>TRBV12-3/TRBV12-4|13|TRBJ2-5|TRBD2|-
TGTGCCAGCAGTCTGGGGAGGGAAGAGACCCAGTACTTC
CASSLGREETQYF
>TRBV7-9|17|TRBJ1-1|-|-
TGTGCCAGCAGCACGAAGACTTCCTTCAGGGAGAACACTGAAGCTTTCTTT
CASSTKTSFRENTEAFF
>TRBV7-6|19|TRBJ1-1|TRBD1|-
TGTGCCAGCAGCTTAGCAGAACAGGGGCGAAGACGGTTGGACACTGAAGCTTTCTTT
CASSLAEQGRRRLDTEAFF
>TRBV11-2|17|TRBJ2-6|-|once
TGTGCCAGCAGCTTAGATTTAGGACTTGCTGGGGCCAACGTCCTGACTTTC
CASSLDLGLAGANVLTF
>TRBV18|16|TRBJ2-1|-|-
TGTGCCAGCTCACCATTTCTATCGAGCTCCTACAATGAGCAGTTCTTC
CASSPFLSSSYNEQFF